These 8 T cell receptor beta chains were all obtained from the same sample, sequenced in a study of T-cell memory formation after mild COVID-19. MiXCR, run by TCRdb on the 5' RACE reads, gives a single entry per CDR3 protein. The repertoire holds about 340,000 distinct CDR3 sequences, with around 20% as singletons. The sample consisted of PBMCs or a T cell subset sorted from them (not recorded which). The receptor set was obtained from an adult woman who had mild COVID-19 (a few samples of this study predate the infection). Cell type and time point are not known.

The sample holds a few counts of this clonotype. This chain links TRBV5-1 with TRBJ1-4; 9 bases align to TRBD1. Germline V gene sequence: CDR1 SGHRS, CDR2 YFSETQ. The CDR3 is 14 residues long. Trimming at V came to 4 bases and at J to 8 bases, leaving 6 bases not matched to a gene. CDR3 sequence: CASSLGQGGEKLFF. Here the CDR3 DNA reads TGCGCCAGCAGCCTGGGACAGGGCGGGGAAAAACTGTTTTTT. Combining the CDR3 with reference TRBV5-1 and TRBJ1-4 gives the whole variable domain KAGVTQTPRYLIKTRGQQVTLSCSPISGHRSVSWYQQTPGQGLQFLFEYFSETQRNKGNFPGRFSGRQFSNSRSEMNVSTLELGDSALYLCASSLGQGGEKLFFGSGTQLSVL.

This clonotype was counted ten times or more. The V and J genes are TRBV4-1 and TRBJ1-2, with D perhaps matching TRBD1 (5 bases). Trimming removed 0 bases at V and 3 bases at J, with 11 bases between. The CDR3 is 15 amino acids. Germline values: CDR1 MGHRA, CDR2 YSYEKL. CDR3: CASSQDLGLYYGYTF. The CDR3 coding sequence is TGCGCCAGCAGCCAAGATTTGGGGCTGTACTATGGCTACACCTTC.

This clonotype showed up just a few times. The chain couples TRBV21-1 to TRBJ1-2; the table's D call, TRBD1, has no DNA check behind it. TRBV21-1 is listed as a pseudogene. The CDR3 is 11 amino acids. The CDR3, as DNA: TGCGGGGGGGGACAGTCACATGGCTACACCTTC. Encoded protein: CGGGQSHGYTF.

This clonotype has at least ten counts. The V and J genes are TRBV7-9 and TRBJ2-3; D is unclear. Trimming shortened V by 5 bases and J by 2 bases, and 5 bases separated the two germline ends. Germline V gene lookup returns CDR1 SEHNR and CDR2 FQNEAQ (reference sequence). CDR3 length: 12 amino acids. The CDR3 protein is CASSQDTDTQYF. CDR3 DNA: TGTGCCAGCAGCCAAGACACAGATACGCAGTATTTT.

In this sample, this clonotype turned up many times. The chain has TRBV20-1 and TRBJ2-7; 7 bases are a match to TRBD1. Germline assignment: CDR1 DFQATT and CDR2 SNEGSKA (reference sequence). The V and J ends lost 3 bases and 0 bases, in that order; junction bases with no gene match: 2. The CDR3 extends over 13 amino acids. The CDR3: CSASRDSSYEQYF. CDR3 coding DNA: TGCAGTGCTAGCCGGGACAGCTCCTACGAGCAGTACTTC.

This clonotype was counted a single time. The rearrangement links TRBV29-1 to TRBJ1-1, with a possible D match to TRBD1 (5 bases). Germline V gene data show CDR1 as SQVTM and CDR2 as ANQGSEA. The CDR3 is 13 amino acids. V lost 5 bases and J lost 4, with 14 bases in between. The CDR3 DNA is TGCAGCGTTCTTAGTCAGGGAGGCACTGAAGCTTTCTTT. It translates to CSVLSQGGTEAFF.

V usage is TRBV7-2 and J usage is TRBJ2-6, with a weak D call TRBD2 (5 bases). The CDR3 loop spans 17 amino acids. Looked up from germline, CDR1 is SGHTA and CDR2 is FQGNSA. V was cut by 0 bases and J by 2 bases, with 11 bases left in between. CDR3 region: CASSLAGSGAGANVLTF. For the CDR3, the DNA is TGTGCCAGCAGCTTAGCAGGGTCCGGGGCTGGGGCCAACGTCCTGACTTTC.

The CDR3 loop reads CASSLDPSSGELFF. CDR3 DNA sequence: TGCGCCAGCAGCTTGGATCCAAGTTCCGGGGAGCTGTTTTTT. V gene TRBV5-1 combines with J gene TRBJ2-2; unclear D gene. Trimming cost V 0 bases and J 6 bases, with 9 bases left between them. This CDR3 comprises 14 residues. The germline CDR1 and CDR2 sequences are SGHRS and YFSETQ.